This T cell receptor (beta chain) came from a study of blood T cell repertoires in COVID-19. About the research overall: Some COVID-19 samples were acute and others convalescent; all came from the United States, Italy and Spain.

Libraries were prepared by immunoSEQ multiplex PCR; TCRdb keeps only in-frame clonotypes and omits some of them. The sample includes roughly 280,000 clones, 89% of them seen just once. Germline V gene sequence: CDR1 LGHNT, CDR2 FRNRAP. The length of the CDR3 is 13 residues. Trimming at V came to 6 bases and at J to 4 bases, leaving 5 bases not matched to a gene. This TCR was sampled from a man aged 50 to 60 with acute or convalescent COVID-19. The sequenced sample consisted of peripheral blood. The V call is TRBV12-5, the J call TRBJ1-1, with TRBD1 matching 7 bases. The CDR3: CASGPQGGTEAFF. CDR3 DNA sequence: TGTGCTAGTGGACCCCAGGGGGGCACTGAAGCTTTCTTT.